The following is a TCR beta chain sequence with its context. This clonotype occurred many times. Its antigen specificity is not known. No base-level quality is on record; no much larger clone is a single base apart. These data originate in a study of T-cell reconstitution after alpha-beta-depleted transplantation in children listed by TCRdb under 2016. Regarding the study in general: Using TCR repertoire profiling, the study followed T-cell immune reconstitution in a quantitative way in children after TCRalphabeta/CD19-depleted allogeneic hematopoietic cell transplantation.

The CDR3 holds 14 amino acids from the cysteine to the phenylalanine. Only the CDR3 DNA is retained, 42 bases long and in frame from the first base. The V end loses 2 bases and the J end loses 1 base, and a stretch of 8 bases separates them. Receptor amplification or capture employed PCR. TCRdb names Illumina HiSeq 2500 as the instrument used. TCR library preparation used molecular barcoding, with unique molecular identifiers applied to normalize quantification of the TCRbeta repertoire. TCRdb reprocessing: public reads trimmed at Q25 with fastp, clones called with MiXCR, in-frame beta chains kept. Each entry is one CDR3 protein sequence, shown with its most common DNA and genes. The sample contains over 400,000 distinct CDR3 sequences, around 12% of them found a single time. The ten largest make up about 6% of the sample.

The sequence links TRBV12-3 or TRBV12-4 to TRBJ1-1; there is no confident call for the D gene. The origin of this receptor is a human donor who donated a stem cell graft to a child with combined immunodeficiency. Here the sequenced sample was PBMCs from the stem cell graft donor, taken from the stem cell graft. The CDR3 sequence is CASSLMAGNTEAFF. The nucleotide sequence reads TGTGCCAGCAGTTTAATGGCAGGGAACACTGAAGCTTTCTTT.